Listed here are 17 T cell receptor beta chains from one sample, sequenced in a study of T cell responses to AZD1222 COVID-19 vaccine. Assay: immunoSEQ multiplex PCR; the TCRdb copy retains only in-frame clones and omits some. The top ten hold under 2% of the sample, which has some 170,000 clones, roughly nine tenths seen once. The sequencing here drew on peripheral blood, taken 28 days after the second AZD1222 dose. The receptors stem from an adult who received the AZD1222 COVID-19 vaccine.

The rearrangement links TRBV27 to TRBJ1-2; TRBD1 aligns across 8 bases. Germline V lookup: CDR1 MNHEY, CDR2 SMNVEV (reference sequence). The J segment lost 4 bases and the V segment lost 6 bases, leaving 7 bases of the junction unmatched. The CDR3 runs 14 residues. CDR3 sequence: CASSPTGQGYGYTF. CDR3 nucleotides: TGTGCCAGCAGCCCGACCGGACAGGGCTATGGCTACACCTTC.

As DNA, the CDR3 is TGTGCCAGCAGTTCCCCAGCGGGTACGCAGTATTTT. Amino acids: CASSSPAGTQYF. V usage is TRBV6-5 and J usage is TRBJ2-3; weak D call: TRBD2 (6 bases). CDR1 is MNHEY and CDR2 is SVGAGI in the germline V gene. This CDR3 has 12 amino acids. V was pared by 4 bases and J by 8 bases, with 10 bases between.

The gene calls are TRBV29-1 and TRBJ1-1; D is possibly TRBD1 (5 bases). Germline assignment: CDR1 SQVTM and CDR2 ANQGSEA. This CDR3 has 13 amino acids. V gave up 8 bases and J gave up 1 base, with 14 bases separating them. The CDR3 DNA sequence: TGCAGCCCGCTCGGAGGGACGAACACTGAAGCTTTCTTT. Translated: CSPLGGTNTEAFF. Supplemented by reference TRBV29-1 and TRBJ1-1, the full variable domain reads SAVISQKPSRDICQRGTSLTIQCQVDSQVTMMFWYRQQPGQSLTLIATANQGSEATYESGFVIDKFPISRPNLTFSTLTVSNMSPEDSSIYLCSPLGGTNTEAFFGQGTRLTVV.

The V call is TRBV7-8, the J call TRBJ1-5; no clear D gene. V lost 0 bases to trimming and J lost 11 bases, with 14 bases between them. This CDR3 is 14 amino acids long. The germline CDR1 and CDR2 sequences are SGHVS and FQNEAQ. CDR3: CASSLARGSWAQHF. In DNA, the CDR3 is TGTGCCAGCAGCTTAGCAAGAGGGTCTTGGGCCCAGCATTTT.

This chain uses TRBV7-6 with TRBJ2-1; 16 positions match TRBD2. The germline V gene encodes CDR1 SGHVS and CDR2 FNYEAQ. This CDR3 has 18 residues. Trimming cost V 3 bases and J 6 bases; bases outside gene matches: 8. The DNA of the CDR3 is TGTGCCAGCAGCTTGGGACTAGCGGGGGGGTCCGTAACCAATGAGCAGTTCTTC. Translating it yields CASSLGLAGGSVTNEQFF. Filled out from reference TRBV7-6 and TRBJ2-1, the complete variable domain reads GAGVSQSPRYKVTKRGQDVALRCDPISGHVSLYWYRQALGQGPEFLTYFNYEAQQDKSGLPNDRFSAERPEGSISTLTIQRTEQRDSAMYRCASSLGLAGGSVTNEQFFGPGTRLTVL.

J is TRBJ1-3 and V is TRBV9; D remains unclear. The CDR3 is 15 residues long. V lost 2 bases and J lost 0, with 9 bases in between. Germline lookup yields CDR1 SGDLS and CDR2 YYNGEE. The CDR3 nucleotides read TGTGCCAGCAGCGTCGAAGGAAGCTCTGGAAACACCATATATTTT. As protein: CASSVEGSSGNTIYF.

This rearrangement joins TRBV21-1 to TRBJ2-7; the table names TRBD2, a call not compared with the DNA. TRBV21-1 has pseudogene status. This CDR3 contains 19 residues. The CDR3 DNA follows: TGTGCCAGCAGCCTAAGGGAGGGGACTAGCGCCACGTTAAACTACGAGCAGTACTTC. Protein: CASSLREGTSATLNYEQYF.

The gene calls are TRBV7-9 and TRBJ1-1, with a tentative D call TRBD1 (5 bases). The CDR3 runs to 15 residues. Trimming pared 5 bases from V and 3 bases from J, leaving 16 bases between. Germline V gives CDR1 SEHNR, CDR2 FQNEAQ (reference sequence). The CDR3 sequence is CASSTLGRADTEAFF. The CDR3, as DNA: TGTGCCAGCAGCACCCTAGGCAGGGCGGACACTGAAGCTTTCTTT.

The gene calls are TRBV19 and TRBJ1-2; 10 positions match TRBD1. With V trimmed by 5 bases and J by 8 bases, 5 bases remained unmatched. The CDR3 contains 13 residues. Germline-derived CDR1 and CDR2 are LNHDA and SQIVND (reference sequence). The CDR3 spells CASSSGQGGGYTF. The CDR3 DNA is TGTGCCAGTAGTTCCGGACAGGGGGGCGGCTACACCTTC.

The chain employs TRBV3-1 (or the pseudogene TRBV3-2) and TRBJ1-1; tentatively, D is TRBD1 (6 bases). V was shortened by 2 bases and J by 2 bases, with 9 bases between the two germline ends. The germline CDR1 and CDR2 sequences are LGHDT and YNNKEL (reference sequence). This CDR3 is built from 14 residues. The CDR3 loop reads CASSQSDSNTEAFF. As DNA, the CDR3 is TGTGCCAGCAGCCAATCGGACAGTAACACTGAAGCTTTCTTT.

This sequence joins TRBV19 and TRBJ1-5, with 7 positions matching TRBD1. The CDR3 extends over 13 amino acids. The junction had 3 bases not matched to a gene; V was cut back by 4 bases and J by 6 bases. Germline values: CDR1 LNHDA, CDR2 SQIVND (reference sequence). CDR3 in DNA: TGTGCCAGTAGTACTGACAGGGTTCAGCCCCAGCATTTT. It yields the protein CASSTDRVQPQHF.

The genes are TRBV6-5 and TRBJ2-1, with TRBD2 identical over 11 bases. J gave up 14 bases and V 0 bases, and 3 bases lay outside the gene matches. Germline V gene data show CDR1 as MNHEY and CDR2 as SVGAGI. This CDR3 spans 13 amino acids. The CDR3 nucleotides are TGTGCCAGCAGTTACTCACTAGCGGGAGTCAAGTTCTTC. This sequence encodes CASSYSLAGVKFF.

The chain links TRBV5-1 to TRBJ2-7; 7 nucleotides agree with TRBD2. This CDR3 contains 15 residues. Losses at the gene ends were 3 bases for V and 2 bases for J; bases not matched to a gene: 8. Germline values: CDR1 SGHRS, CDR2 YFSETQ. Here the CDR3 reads CASSYMTSSAYEQYF. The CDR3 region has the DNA TGCGCCAGCAGCTACATGACTAGCTCGGCCTACGAGCAGTACTTC.

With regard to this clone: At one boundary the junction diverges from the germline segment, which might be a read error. CDR3 sequence reads: CASSLGGGASDTQYF. As DNA, the CDR3 is TGTGCTAGCAGCTTAGGTGGGGGGGCATCAGATACGCAGTATTTT. This chain joins TRBV7-7 and TRBJ2-3; tentative D call: TRBD2 (7 bases). CDR3 length equals 15 residues. Per the germline V gene, CDR1 is SSHAT and CDR2 is FNYEAQ (reference sequence). Together with reference TRBV7-7 and TRBJ2-3, the CDR3 gives the full variable domain: GAGVSQSPRYKVTKRGQDVTLRCDPISSHATLYWYQQALGQGPEFLTYFNYEAQPDKSGLPSDRFSAERPEGSISTLTIQRTEQRDSAMYRCASSLGGGASDTQYFGPGTRLTVL.

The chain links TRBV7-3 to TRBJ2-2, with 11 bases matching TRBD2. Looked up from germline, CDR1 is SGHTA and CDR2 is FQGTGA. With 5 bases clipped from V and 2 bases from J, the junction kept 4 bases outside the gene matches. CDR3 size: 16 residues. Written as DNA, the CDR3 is TGTGCCAGCAGCCTAGGGACTAGCGGCAACACCGGGGAGCTGTTTTTT. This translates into CASSLGTSGNTGELFF.

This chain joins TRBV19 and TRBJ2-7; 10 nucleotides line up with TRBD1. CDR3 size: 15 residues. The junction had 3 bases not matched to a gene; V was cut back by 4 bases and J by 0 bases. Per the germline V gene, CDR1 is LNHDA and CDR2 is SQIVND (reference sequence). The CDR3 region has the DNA TGTGCCAGTAGTACCTGGACAGGGGGCTCCTACGAGCAGTACTTC. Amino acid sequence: CASSTWTGGSYEQYF.

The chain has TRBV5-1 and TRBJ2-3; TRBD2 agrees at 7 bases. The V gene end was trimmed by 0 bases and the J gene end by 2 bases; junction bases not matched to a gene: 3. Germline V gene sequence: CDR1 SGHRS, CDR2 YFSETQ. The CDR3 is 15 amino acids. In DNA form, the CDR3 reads TGCGCCAGCAGCTTGGTGGGGGGGAACACAGATACGCAGTATTTT. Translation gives CASSLVGGNTDTQYF.